This T cell receptor (beta chain) was recorded in a study of cytomegalovirus exposure and HLA in healthy donors. Study-level information: From donors who were HLA-typed, an early data release held 75 million to 85 million unique TCRs.

The CDR3 contains 17 residues. Of note for this clone: The antigen is not known.

The PCR made use of 60 Vbeta and 13 Jbeta primers. Clones were read by immunoSEQ multiplex PCR, and TCRdb kept only the in-frame ones, dropping some. The table lists 60,000 to 70,000 clones, around 80% of them singletons. General study findings and limits: Follow-up analysis found HLA locus-dependent TCR association rates, highest for DRB1 and lowest for HLA-C. Earlier analysis found most TCR beta V segments productive about 90% or about 30% of the time. For TCR beta chains, V- and J-gene trimming was later linked to a missense DCLRE1C variant.

This chain links TRBV1 with TRBJ2-3; no check of the table's D call, TRBD2, against the DNA was made. TRBV1 has pseudogene status. The receptor's source is a woman in her 30s in good health and CMV-seronegative. The sequenced sample consisted of PBMCs. CDR3 protein: CTSSQASGTTLTDTQYF. The CDR3, as DNA: TGCACCAGCAGCCAAGCCTCCGGGACTACCCTCACAGATACGCAGTATTTT.